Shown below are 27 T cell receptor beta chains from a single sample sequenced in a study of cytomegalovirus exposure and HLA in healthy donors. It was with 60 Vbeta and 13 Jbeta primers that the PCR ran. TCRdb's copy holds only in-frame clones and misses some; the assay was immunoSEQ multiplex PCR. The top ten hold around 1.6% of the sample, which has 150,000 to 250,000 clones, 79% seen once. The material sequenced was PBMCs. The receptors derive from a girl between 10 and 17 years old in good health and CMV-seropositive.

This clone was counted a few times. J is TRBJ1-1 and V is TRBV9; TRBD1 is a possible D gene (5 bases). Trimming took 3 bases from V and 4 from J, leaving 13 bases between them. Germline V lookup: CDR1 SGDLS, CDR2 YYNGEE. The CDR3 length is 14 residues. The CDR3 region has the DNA TGTGCCAGCAGCGAGATTGGGGGGGGCACTGAAGCTTTCTTT. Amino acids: CASSEIGGGTEAFF.

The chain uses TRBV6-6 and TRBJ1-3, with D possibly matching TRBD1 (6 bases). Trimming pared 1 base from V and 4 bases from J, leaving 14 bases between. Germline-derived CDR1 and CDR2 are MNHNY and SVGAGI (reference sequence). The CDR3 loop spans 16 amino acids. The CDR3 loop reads CASSYFRGGAGNTIYF. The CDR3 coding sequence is TGTGCCAGCAGTTACTTTCGGGGGGGGGCCGGAAACACCATATATTTT.

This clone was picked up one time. The CDR3 spells CASSYSGGGEAFF. CDR3 DNA sequence: TGTGCCAGCAGTTACTCCGGGGGGGGTGAAGCTTTCTTT. This sequence joins TRBV6-6 and TRBJ1-1, with D maybe TRBD1 (5 bases). The CDR3 loop spans 13 amino acids. The ends were cut back, 0 bases at V and 7 bases at J, with 9 bases in the middle. The germline V gene has CDR1 MNHNY and CDR2 SVGAGI (reference sequence).

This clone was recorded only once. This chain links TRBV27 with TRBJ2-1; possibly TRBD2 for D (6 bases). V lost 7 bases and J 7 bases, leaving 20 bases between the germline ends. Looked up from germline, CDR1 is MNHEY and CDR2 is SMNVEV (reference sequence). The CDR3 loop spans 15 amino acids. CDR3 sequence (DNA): TGTGCCAGCACGCCGGGGGTAATAGGTGGTAATGAGCAGTTCTTC. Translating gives CASTPGVIGGNEQFF.

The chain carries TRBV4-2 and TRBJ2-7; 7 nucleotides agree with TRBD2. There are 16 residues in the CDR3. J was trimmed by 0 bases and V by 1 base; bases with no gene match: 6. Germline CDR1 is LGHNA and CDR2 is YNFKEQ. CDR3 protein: CASSQGGGISSYEQYF. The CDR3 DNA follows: TGTGCCAGCAGCCAAGGGGGAGGGATTAGCTCCTACGAGCAGTACTTC.

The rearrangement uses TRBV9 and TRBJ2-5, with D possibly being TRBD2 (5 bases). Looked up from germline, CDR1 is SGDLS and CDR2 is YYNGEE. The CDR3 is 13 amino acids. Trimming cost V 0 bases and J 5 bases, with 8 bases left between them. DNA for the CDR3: TGTGCCAGCAGCGTAGGAGGGTGGGAGACCCAGTACTTC. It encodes CASSVGGWETQYF.

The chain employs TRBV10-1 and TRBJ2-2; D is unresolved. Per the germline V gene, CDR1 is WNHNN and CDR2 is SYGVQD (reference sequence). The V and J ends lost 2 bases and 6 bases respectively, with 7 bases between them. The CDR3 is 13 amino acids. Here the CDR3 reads CASSEGLAGELFF. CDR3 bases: TGCGCCAGCAGTGAGGGTTTAGCCGGGGAGCTGTTTTTT.

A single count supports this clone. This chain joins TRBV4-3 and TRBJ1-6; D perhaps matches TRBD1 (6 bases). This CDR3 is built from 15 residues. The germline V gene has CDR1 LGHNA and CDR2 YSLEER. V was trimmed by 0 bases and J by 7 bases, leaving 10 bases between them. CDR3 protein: CASSQEGQNNSPLHF. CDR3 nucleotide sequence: TGCGCCAGCAGCCAAGAGGGACAAAACAATTCACCCCTCCACTTT.

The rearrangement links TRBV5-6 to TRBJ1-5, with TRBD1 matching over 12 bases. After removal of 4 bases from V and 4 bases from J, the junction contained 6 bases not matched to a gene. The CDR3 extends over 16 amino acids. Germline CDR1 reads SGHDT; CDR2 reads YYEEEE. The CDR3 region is CASSVGTGGSNQPQHF. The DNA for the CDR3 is TGTGCCAGCAGCGTCGGGACAGGGGGCTCAAATCAGCCCCAGCATTTT.

The CDR3 DNA follows: TGTCGGGCGGGTTCCAACACTGAAGCTTTCTTT. Encoded protein: CRAGSNTEAFF. The rearrangement joins TRBV19 to TRBJ1-1; D gene unclear. This CDR3 contains 11 residues. Per the germline V gene, CDR1 is LNHDA and CDR2 is SQIVND (reference sequence).

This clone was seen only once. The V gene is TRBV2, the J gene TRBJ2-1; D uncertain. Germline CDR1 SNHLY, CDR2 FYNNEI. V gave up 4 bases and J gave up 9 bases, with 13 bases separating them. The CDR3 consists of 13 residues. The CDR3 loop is CASSGQRNIEQFF. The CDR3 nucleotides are TGTGCCAGCAGTGGGCAGAGGAACATTGAGCAGTTCTTC.

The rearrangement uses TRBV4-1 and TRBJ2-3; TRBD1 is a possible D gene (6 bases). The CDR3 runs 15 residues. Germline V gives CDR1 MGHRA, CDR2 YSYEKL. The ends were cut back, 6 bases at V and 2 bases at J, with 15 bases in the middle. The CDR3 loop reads CASSKTAGVTDTQYF. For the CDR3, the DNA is TGCGCCAGCAGTAAGACCGCAGGGGTCACAGATACGCAGTATTTT.

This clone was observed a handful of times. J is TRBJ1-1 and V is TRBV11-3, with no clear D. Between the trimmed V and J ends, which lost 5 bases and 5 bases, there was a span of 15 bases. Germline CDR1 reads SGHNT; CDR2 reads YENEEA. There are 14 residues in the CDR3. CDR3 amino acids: CASSPPGEATEAFF. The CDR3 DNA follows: TGTGCCAGCAGCCCGCCTGGAGAGGCAACTGAAGCTTTCTTT.

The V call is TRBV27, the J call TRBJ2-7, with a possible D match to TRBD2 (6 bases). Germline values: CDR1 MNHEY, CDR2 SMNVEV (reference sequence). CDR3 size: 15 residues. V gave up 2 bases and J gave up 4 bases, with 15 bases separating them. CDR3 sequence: CASSLRLGVGYEQYF. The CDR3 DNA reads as TGTGCCAGCAGTTTAAGACTAGGGGTGGGGTACGAGCAGTACTTC.

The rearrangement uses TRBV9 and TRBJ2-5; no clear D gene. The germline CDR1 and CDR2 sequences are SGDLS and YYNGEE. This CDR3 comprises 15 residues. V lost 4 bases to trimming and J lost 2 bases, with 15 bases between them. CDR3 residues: CASSPRPTPQETQYF. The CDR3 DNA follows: TGTGCCAGCAGCCCTAGACCCACCCCACAAGAGACCCAGTACTTC. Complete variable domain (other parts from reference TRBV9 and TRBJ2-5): DSGVTQTPKHLITATGQRVTLRCSPRSGDLSVYWYQQSLDQGLQFLIQYYNGEERAKGNILERFSAQQFPDLHSELNLSSLELGDSALYFCASSPRPTPQETQYFGPGTRLLVL.

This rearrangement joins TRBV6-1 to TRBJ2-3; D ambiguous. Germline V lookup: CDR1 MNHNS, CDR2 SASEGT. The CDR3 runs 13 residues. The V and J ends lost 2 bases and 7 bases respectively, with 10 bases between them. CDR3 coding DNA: TGTGCCAGCAGTGAATTAGCTCCAAATACGCAGTATTTT. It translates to CASSELAPNTQYF.

Here the CDR3 DNA reads TGTGCCAGCAGACGGGGGGGAAACACCATATATTTT. Protein sequence: CASRRGGNTIYF. The J gene is TRBJ1-3, the V gene TRBV6-1; D might be TRBD1 (5 bases). Trimming took 6 bases from V and 4 from J, leaving 7 bases between them. The CDR3 covers 12 residues. Germline assignment: CDR1 MNHNS and CDR2 SASEGT.

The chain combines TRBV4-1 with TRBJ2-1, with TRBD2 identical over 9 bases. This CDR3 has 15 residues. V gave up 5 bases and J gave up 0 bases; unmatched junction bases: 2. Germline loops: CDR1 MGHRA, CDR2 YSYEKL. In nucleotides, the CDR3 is TGCGCCAGCAGCTATAGCGGGAGCTCCTACAATGAGCAGTTCTTC. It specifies CASSYSGSSYNEQFF.

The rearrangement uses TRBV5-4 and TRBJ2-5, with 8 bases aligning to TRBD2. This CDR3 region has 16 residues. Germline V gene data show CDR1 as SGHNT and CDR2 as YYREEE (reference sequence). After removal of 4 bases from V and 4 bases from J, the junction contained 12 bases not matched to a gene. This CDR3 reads CASSPSLAGFLETQYF. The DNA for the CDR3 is TGTGCCAGCAGCCCCAGCTTAGCGGGATTCCTAGAGACCCAGTACTTC.

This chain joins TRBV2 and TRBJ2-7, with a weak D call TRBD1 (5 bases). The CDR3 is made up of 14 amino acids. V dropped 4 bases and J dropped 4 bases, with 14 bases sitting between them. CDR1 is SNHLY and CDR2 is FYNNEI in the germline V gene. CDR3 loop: CASSGKKGVYEQYF. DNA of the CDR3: TGTGCCAGCAGTGGGAAAAAAGGGGTGTACGAGCAGTACTTC.

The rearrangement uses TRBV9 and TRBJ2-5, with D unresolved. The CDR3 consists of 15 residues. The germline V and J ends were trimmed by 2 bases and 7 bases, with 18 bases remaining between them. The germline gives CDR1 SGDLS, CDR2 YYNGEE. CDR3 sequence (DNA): TGTGCCAGCAGCGTCGGCTTTGGTTCCCGCGGGACCCAGTACTTC. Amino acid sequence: CASSVGFGSRGTQYF.

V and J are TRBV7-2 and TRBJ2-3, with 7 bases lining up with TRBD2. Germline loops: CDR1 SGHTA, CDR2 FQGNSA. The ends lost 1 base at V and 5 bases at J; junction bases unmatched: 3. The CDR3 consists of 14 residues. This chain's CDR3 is CASSLGLAGDTQYF. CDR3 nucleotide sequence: TGTGCCAGCAGCTTAGGACTAGCAGGAGATACGCAGTATTTT.

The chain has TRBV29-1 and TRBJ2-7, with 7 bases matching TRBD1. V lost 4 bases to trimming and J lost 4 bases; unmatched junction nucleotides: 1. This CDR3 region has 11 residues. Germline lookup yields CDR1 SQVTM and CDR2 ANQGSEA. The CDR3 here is CSVATGYEQYF. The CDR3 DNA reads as TGCAGCGTTGCGACAGGGTACGAGCAGTACTTC.

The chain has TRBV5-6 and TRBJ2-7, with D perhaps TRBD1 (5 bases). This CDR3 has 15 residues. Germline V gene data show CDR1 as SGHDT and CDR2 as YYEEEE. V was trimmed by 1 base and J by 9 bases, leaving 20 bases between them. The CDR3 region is CASSLYGDSPVGQYF. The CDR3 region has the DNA TGTGCCAGCAGCTTGTACGGAGACAGCCCAGTCGGGCAGTACTTC. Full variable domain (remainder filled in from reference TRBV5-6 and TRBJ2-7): DAGVTQSPTHLIKTRGQQVTLRCSPKSGHDTVSWYQQALGQGPQFIFQYYEEEERQRGNFPDRFSGHQFPNYSSELNVNALLLGDSALYLCASSLYGDSPVGQYFGPGTRLTVT.

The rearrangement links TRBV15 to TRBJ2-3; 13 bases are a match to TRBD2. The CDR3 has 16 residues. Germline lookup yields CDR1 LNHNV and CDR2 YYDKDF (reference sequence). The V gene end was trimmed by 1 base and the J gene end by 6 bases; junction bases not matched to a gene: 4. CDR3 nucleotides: TGTGCCACCAGCAGAGTTACTAGCGGGGGGGCTGATACGCAGTATTTT. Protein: CATSRVTSGGADTQYF.

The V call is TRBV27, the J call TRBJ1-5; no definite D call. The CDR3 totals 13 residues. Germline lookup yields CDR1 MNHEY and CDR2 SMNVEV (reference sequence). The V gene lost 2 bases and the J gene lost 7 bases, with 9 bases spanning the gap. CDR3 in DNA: TGTGCCAGCAGTTTAGAGCGACGGCAGCCCCAGCATTTT. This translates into CASSLERRQPQHF.

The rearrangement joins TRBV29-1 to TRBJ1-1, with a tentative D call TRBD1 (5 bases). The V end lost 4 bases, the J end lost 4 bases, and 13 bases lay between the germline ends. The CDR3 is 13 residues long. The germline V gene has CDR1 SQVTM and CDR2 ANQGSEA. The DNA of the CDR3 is TGCAGCGTTGTTCTCATCGGGGGCACTGAAGCTTTCTTT. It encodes CSVVLIGGTEAFF.